This T cell receptor (beta chain) was sequenced for a study of identical twins. The germline V gene has CDR1 LGHDT and CDR2 YNNKEL (reference sequence). Trimming shortened V by 1 base and J by 8 bases, and 12 bases separated the two germline ends. The CDR3 is made up of 14 amino acids. This clonotype has at least ten counts. No antigen is known for it. Each CDR3 protein is one row after TCRdb ran MiXCR on the 5' RACE reads. The table has about 240,000 distinct CDR3 sequences, roughly a tenth seen once. Study-level results: Out-of-frame alpha sequences common to twins exhibited a surplus of low generation probability. Beta out-of-frame twin sharing showed a weaker excess. Whereas memory repertoires showed no such difference, abundant cord blood beta clonotypes carried fewer insertions.

Each donor (without exception) was a healthy Caucasian. The chain has TRBV3-1 and TRBJ1-3; possibly TRBD1 for D (5 bases). This TCR was recovered from a middle-aged man in good health. Sequenced material: memory T cells sorted from blood. DNA of the CDR3: TGTGCCAGCAGCCAAGTGGGACTGAGGGACACCATATATTTT. This sequence encodes CASSQVGLRDTIYF.